Listed below are T cell receptor beta chains from one sample, sequenced in a study of blood T cell repertoires in COVID-19. TCRdb keeps only in-frame clones here, not all; method: immunoSEQ multiplex PCR. The sample holds 88,000 or so clones, more than 75% seen once. Sequencing was carried out using peripheral blood. These receptors came from a human donor in a cohort sampled during active COVID-19. Both conserved end residues are trimmed from each CDR3. Fields, in order: clone size, V gene, D gene, CDR3 length, J gene, CDR3 protein. The D gene is left open where the match is weak. Rows may omit the clone size; those that give it use once, few, many or a size class.

>.|TRBV30|.|11|TRBJ1-1
AWSQELNTEAF
>.|TRBV7-2|TRBD1|11|TRBJ1-2
ASSTGQGYGYT
>.|TRBV6-5|TRBD2|12|TRBJ2-5
ASRPGLAGETQY
>.|TRBV7-8|.|13|TRBJ2-2
ASIMGAGVTGELF
>once|TRBV9|TRBD1|14|TRBJ2-7
ASSLGQGYLSYEQY
>.|TRBV5-8|TRBD1|14|TRBJ2-2
ASSLVEGADTGELF
>.|TRBV7-6|.|14|TRBJ2-2
ASTPWGGTHTGELF
>.|TRBV7-3|.|14|TRBJ1-3
ASSLGGPQAGNTIY
>.|TRBV27|TRBD2|13|TRBJ2-7
ASSPLADLSYEQY
>.|TRBV6-2/TRBV6-3|.|17|TRBJ1-2
ASSFRRGTVPSPNYGYT
>.|TRBV29-1|.|11|TRBJ1-1
SAMEMRPDEAF
>.|TRBV30|.|12|TRBJ2-1
AWTSGTPKNEQF
>once|TRBV3-1/TRBV3-2|TRBD2|16|TRBJ2-3
ASSLLGLAGGQADTQY
>.|TRBV9|TRBD2|14|TRBJ2-7
ASSVGTSGMGEEQY
>.|TRBV10-3|TRBD1|15|TRBJ2-6
AISGGQGVGGANVLT
>.|TRBV7-3|.|12|TRBJ2-3
ASSLGQTTDTQY
>.|TRBV2|TRBD1|16|TRBJ2-6
ASSVETGGYSGANVLT